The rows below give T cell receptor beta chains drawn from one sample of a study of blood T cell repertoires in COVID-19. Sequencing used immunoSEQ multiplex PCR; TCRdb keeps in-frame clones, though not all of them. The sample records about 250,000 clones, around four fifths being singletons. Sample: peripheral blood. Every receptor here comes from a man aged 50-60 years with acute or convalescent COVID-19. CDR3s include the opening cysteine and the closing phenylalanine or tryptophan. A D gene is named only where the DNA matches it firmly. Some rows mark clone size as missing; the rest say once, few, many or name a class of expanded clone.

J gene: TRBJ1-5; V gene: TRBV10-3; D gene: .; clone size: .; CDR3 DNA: TGTGCCATCAGCGTCTCACAGGGACAGCCCCAGCATTTT; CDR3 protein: CAISVSQGQPQHF
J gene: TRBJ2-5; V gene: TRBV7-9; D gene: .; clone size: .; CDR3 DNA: TGTGCCAGCAGCTCGCTGGGGGCTTGGGCTCTGGCCCAGTACTTC; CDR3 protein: CASSSLGAWALAQYF
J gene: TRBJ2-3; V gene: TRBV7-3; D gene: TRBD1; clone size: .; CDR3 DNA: TGTGCCAGCAGCTTCTCAGGGGGCTCGGGAGATACGCAGTATTTT; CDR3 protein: CASSFSGGSGDTQYF
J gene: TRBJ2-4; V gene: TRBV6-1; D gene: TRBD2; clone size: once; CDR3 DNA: TGTGCCAGCAGTGAAGTAGTAGCGGGGAAAAACATTCAGTACTTC; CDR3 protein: CASSEVVAGKNIQYF
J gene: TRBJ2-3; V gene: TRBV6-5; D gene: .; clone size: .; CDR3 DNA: TGTGCCAGCAGTTACGTTGGGCCCCCCACAGATACGCAGTATTTT; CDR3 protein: CASSYVGPPTDTQYF
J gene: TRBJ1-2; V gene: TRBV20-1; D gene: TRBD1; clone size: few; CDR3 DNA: TGCAGTGCCGCAGGGGGATTAACCACCTTC; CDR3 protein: CSAAGGLTTF
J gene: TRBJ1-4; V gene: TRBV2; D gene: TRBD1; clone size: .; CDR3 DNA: TGTGCCAGCAGTGAAGCCGGGACAGGGGACGGAAAACTGTTTTTT; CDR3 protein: CASSEAGTGDGKLFF
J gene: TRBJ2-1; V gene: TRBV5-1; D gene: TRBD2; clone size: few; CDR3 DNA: TGCGCCAGCAGCCCCGATGGGGCGGGGGGTCCCAATGAGCAGTTCTTC; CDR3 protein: CASSPDGAGGPNEQFF
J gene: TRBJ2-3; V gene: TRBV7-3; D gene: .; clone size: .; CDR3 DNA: TGTGCCAGCAGCTACTCGCGCACAGATACGCAGTATTTT; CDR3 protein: CASSYSRTDTQYF
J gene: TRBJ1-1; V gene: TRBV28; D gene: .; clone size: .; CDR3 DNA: TGTGCCAGCAGAATTCAGGGTTGGAACACTGAAGCTTTCTTT; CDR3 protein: CASRIQGWNTEAFF
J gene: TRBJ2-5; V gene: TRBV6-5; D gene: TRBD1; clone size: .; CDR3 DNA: TGTGCCAGCAGGCAATCGGACAGGCAAGAGACCCAGTACTTC; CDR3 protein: CASRQSDRQETQYF
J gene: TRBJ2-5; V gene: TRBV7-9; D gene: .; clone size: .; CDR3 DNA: TGTGCCAGCAGCTCCCCCCGGGGTAGCGTCGAGACCCAGTACTTC; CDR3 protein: CASSSPRGSVETQYF
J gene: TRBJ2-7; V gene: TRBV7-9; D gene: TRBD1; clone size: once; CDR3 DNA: TGTGCCAGCAGCTCCTTGACAGGGGGATACGAGCAGTACTTC; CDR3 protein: CASSSLTGGYEQYF
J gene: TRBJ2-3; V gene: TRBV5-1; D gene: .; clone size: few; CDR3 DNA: TGCGCCAGCAGCTTCAAGGGGTCACCCACAGATACGCAGTATTTT; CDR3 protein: CASSFKGSPTDTQYF
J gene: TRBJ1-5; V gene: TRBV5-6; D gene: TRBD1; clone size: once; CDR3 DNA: TGTGCCAGCAGCTCGAAAATCGGTAGTTTCGGGACAGGTAATCAGCCCCAGCATTTT; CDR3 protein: CASSSKIGSFGTGNQPQHF
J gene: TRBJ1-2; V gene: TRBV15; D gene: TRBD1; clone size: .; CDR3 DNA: TGTGCCACCAGCAGGATGGACAGGGTGGGTTATGGCTACACCTTC; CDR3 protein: CATSRMDRVGYGYTF
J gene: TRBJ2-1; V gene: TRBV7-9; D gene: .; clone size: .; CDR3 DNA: TGTGCCAGCAGCTTAGGCCCGGACAGATCCCAGAGCTCCTACAATGAGCAGTTCTTC; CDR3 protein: CASSLGPDRSQSSYNEQFF
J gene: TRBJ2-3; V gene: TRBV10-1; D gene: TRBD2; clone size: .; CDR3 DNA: TGCGCCAGAGCCGGGACTAGCTTAACAGGGGATAGGACAGATACGCAGTATTTT; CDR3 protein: CARAGTSLTGDRTDTQYF
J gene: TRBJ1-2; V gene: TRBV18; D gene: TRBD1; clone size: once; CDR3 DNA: TGTGCCAGCAAGGGGACAGGGGAAACTGGCTACACCTTC; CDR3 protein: CASKGTGETGYTF
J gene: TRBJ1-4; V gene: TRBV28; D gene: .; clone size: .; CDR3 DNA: TGTGCCAGCAGGCTCTGGGGCGGTGAAAAACTGTTTTTT; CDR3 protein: CASRLWGGEKLFF
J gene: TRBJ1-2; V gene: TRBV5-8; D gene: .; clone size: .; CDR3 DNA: TGTGCCAGCAGCTTGGACAGGAAAGCTAACTATGGCTACACCTTC; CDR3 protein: CASSLDRKANYGYTF
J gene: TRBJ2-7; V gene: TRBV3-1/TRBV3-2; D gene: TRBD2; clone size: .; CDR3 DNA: TGTGCCAGCAGCCTTAGCGGGAAGGCTAGCTACGAGCAGTACTTC; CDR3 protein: CASSLSGKASYEQYF
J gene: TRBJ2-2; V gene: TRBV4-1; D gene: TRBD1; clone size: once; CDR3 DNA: TGCGCCAGCAGCCCTGGGGGACAGGGGCGCACCGGGGAGCTGTTTTTT; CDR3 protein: CASSPGGQGRTGELFF
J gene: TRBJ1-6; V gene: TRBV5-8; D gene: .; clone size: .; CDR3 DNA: TGTGCCAGCAGCCGCGCGATAGTGTATAATTCACCCCTCCACTTT; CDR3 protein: CASSRAIVYNSPLHF
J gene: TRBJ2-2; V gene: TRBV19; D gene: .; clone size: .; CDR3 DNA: TGTGCCTCCAGGTACCGTTCGTATACCGGGGAGCTGTTTTTT; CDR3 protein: CASRYRSYTGELFF
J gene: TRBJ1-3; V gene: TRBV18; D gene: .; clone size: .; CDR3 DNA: TGTGCCAGCTCACCACTCGACGGGAGCTCTGGAAACACCATATATTTT; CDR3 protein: CASSPLDGSSGNTIYF
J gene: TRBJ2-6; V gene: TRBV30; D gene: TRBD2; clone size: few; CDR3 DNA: TGTGCCTGGATCCTAGCGGGAGCACCTGGGGCCAACGTCCTGACTTTC; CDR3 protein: CAWILAGAPGANVLTF
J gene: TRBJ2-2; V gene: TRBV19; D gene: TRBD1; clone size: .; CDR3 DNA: TGTGCCAGTAGTCCGACAGGGTTCCGAATCGGGGAGCTGTTTTTT; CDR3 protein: CASSPTGFRIGELFF
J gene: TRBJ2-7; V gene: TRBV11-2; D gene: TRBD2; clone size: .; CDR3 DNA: TGTGCCAGCAGCCAAGGACTAGCGGGGGGTTACGAGCAGTACTTC; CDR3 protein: CASSQGLAGGYEQYF
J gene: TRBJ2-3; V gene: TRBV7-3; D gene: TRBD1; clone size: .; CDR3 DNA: TGTGCCAGCAGCTTACTCTCAGGGGGCTCAGATACGCAGTATTTT; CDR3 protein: CASSLLSGGSDTQYF
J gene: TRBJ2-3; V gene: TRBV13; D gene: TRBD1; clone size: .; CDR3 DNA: TGTGCCAGCCGACAGGGGGCGGCAGATACGCAGTATTTT; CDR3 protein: CASRQGAADTQYF
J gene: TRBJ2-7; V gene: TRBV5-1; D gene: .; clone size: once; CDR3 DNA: TGCGCCAGCAGCGAACAACCGACAGGCCGACAGTCGGGGGAGCAGTACTTC; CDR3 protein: CASSEQPTGRQSGEQYF
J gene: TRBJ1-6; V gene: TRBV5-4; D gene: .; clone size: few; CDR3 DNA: TGTGCCAGCAGGTTGGGCAGTAGCAATTCACCCCTCCACTTT; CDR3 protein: CASRLGSSNSPLHF
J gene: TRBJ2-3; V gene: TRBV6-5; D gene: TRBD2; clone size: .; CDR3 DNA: TGTGCCAGCAGTTACCGGGCGGGGGGGCCAGATACGCAGTATTTT; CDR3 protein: CASSYRAGGPDTQYF
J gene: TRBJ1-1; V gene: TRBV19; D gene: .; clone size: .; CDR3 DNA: TGTGCCAGTTACGAGGGGGTAACTGAAGCTTTCTTT; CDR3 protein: CASYEGVTEAFF
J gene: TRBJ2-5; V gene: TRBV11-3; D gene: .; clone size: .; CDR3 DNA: TGTGCCAGCAGCTTACTAGCGCTCCAAGAGACCCAGTACTTC; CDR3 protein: CASSLLALQETQYF
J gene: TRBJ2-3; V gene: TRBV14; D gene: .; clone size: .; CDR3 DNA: TGTGCCAGCAGCCAAGCGGCCGGGAGTCGAACAGATACGCAGTATTTT; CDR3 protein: CASSQAAGSRTDTQYF
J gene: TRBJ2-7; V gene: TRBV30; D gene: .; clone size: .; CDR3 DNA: TGTGCCTGGAGTGTTACGAGTGCCTACGAGCAGTACTTC; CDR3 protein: CAWSVTSAYEQYF
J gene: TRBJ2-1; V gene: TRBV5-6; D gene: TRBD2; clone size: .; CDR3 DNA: TGTGCCAGCAGCCCGGGACTAGCGGCTTACAATGAGCAGTTCTTC; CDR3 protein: CASSPGLAAYNEQFF
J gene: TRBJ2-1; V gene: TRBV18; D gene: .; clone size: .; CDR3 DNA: TGTGCCAGCTCACCGTTTCAAAAGGAGAATGAGCAGTTCTTC; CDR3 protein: CASSPFQKENEQFF
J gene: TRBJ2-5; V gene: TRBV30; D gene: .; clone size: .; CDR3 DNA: TGTGCCGGAGGGTGGAGCTCCGGAGGGACCCAGTACTTC; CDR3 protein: CAGGWSSGGTQYF
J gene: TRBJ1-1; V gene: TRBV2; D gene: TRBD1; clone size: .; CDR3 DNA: TGTGCCAGCAGCTCCGACAGGGACGGCGCGAACACTGAAGCTTTCTTT; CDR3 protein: CASSSDRDGANTEAFF
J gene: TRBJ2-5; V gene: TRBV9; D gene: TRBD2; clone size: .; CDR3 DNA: TGTGCCAGCAGCGCGGGACTACAAGAGACCCAGTACTTC; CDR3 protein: CASSAGLQETQYF
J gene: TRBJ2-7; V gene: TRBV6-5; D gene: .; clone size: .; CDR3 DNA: TGTGCCAGCAGTCCCACGACACTAGGAGACTACGAGCAGTACTTC; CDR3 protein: CASSPTTLGDYEQYF
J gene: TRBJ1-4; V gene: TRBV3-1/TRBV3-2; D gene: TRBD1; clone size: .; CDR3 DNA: TGTGCCAGCGGACAGGGAGGTTTCGGAAAACTGTTTTTT; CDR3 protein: CASGQGGFGKLFF
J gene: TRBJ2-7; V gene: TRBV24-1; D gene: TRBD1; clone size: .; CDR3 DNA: TGTGCCACCAGTCAAACAGGGGGCTTAAGGCAGTACTTC; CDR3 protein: CATSQTGGLRQYF
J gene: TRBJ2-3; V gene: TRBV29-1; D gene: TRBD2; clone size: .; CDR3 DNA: TGCAGCGTTGAAGAGGCACGAGCGGGGGCCTTCACAGATACGCAGTATTTT; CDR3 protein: CSVEEARAGAFTDTQYF
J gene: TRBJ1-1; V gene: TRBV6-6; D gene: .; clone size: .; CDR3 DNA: TGTGCCAGCAGTCTCGGGACTAACACTGAAGCTTTCTTT; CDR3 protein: CASSLGTNTEAFF
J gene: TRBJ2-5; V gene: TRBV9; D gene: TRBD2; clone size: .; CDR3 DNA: TGTGCCAGCAGCCCAGGACTAGCGGGGGGTCCAGAGACCCAGTACTTC; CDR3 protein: CASSPGLAGGPETQYF
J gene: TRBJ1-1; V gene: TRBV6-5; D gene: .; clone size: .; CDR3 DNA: TGTGCCAGCAGTCCGACAGCCCCGAACACTGAAGCTTTCTTT; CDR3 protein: CASSPTAPNTEAFF
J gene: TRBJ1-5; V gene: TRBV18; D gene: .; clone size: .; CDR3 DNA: TGTGCCAGCTCATCACTAGTAGTCAGCAATCAGCCCCAGCATTTT; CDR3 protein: CASSSLVVSNQPQHF
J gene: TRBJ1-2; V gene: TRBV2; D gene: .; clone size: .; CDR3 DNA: TGTGCCAGCCCCGTCGGACACCCCTATGGCTACACCTTC; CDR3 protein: CASPVGHPYGYTF
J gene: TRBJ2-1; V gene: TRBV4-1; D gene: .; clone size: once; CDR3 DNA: TGCGCCAGCAGCCAAGAGGACCAGAGGACTTACAATGAGCAGTTCTTC; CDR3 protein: CASSQEDQRTYNEQFF
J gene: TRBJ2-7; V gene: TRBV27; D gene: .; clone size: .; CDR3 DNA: TGTGCCAGCAGTTTGACGGGTAGCTCCTACGAGCAGTACTTC; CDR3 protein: CASSLTGSSYEQYF
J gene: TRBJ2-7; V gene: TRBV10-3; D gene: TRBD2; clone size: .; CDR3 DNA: TGTGCCAGGGGGGGGACTAGCGGGGGTTACTACGAGCAGTACTTC; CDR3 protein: CARGGTSGGYYEQYF
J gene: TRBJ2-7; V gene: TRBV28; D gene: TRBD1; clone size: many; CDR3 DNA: TGTGCCAGCAGTTCCGGGACAGGGGTAGCCTACGAGCAGTACTTC; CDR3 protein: CASSSGTGVAYEQYF
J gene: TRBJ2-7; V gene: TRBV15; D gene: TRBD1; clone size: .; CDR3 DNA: TGTGCCACCAGCAGAGATTACGAGACAGGGCCCTACGAGCAGTACTTC; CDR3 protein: CATSRDYETGPYEQYF